These 18 T cell receptor beta chains were all obtained from the same sample, sequenced in a study of cytomegalovirus exposure and HLA in healthy donors. Primers: 60 Vbeta forward and 13 Jbeta reverse. The protocol was immunoSEQ multiplex PCR, while the TCRdb copy is restricted to in-frame clones and leaves out a portion. The sample carries roughly 140,000 clones, over 70% recorded once. The sequenced material came from PBMCs. The receptors were sampled from a man between 25 and 39 years old in good health and CMV-seropositive.

V usage is TRBV7-2 and J usage is TRBJ2-1; maybe TRBD1 (6 bases). V was pared by 5 bases and J by 8 bases, with 16 bases between. The length of the CDR3 is 14 residues. Germline V lookup: CDR1 SGHTA, CDR2 FQGNSA. CDR3 residues: CASSPRGSEDEQFF. The CDR3 DNA reads TGTGCCAGCAGCCCGAGGGGGTCAGAGGATGAGCAGTTCTTC.

The CDR3 DNA sequence: TGTGCCAGCACCGGGACAGGGAACAATGAGCAGTTCTTC. Protein: CASTGTGNNEQFF. The chain recombines TRBV2 with TRBJ2-1; the match to TRBD1 covers 9 bases. Germline assignment: CDR1 SNHLY and CDR2 FYNNEI. The CDR3 contains 13 residues. After removal of 7 bases from V and 5 bases from J, the junction contained 3 bases not matched to a gene.

A single count supports this clone. This chain links TRBV28 with TRBJ2-1, with 7 bases identical to TRBD2. Germline values: CDR1 MDHEN, CDR2 SYDVKM. J lost 8 bases, V lost 3 bases, and 4 bases had no gene match. CDR3 length equals 13 residues. The chain's CDR3 is CASSLGGMDEQFF. The CDR3 coding sequence is TGTGCCAGCAGTTTGGGGGGGATGGATGAGCAGTTCTTC.

The chain joins TRBV4-3 to TRBJ2-3, with 7 nucleotides matching TRBD2. Trimming at V came to 1 base and at J to 2 bases, leaving 3 bases not matched to a gene. This CDR3 spans 15 amino acids. Germline V lookup: CDR1 LGHNA, CDR2 YSLEER. The DNA for the CDR3 is TGCGCCAGCAGCCAAGGGACTAGAATCACAGATACGCAGTATTTT. It specifies CASSQGTRITDTQYF.

This chain connects TRBV5-6 to TRBJ1-5, with TRBD1 identical over 8 bases. Germline assignment: CDR1 SGHDT and CDR2 YYEEEE. V dropped 2 bases and J dropped 3; count of bases not matched to a gene: 10. The CDR3 is 17 amino acids. In DNA, the CDR3 is TGTGCCAGCAGCTTTTACCGGACAGGGCCGTACAATCAGCCCCAGCATTTT. Amino acids: CASSFYRTGPYNQPQHF.

The V call is TRBV19, the J call TRBJ2-1, with 8 bases that match TRBD1. J gave up 10 bases and V 3 bases, and 2 bases lay outside the gene matches. Germline loops: CDR1 LNHDA, CDR2 SQIVND (reference sequence). This CDR3 is 12 amino acids long. The CDR3 sequence is CASSIRQGEQFF. Here the CDR3 DNA reads TGTGCCAGTAGTATCAGACAGGGGGAGCAGTTCTTC.

The rearrangement joins TRBV27 to TRBJ2-1; 8 bases line up with TRBD2. V shed 5 bases, J shed 4 bases, and the junction held 4 bases outside the gene matches. CDR1 and CDR2 (germline): MNHEY, SMNVEV (reference sequence). The CDR3 spans 14 residues. The CDR3 nucleotides read TGTGCCAGCAGTCTTAGCGGGGAGTACAATGAGCAGTTCTTC. It encodes CASSLSGEYNEQFF.

The chain combines TRBV6-1 with TRBJ2-7; TRBD2 is a possible D gene (6 bases). Trimming shortened V by 4 bases and J by 3 bases, and 28 bases separated the two germline ends. From germline, CDR1 is MNHNS and CDR2 SASEGT. CDR3 length: 19 amino acids. The CDR3 here is CASSATSFFVPRLIYEQYF. CDR3 bases: TGTGCCAGCAGTGCCACTAGCTTCTTTGTCCCACGATTGATCTACGAGCAGTACTTC.

This clone was observed a single time. The chain links TRBV7-9 to TRBJ2-1, with no clear D. In germline, CDR1 is SEHNR, CDR2 FQNEAQ (reference sequence). The CDR3 runs to 15 residues. V gave up 3 bases and J gave up 0 bases, with 9 bases separating them. The CDR3 coding sequence is TGTGCCAGCAGCTTTACCGGTAGCTCCTACAATGAGCAGTTCTTC. This translates into CASSFTGSSYNEQFF.

This clone was seen only once. The chain combines TRBV4-1 with TRBJ2-2, with 9 bases that match TRBD2. Germline CDR1 and CDR2: MGHRA and YSYEKL. This CDR3 has 15 amino acids. V gave up 6 bases and J gave up 6 bases; unmatched junction bases: 8. The CDR3 region has the DNA TGCGCCAGCAGTCGCGGGAGGGTCATCCCCGGGGAGCTGTTTTTT. Translation gives CASSRGRVIPGELFF.

V is TRBV28 and J is TRBJ2-2; D may be TRBD2 (5 bases). Germline V gene data show CDR1 as MDHEN and CDR2 as SYDVKM. This CDR3 region has 15 residues. V was shortened by 10 bases and J by 6 bases, with 21 bases between the two germline ends. The CDR3 DNA is TGTGCCACCAACCCCGCGACTACTTTGGCCGGGGAGCTGTTTTTT. Encoded protein: CATNPATTLAGELFF.

The genes are TRBV6-1 and TRBJ1-5; D call uncertain. V was pared by 4 bases and J by 0 bases, with 7 bases between. CDR1 and CDR2 from the germline V gene are MNHNS and SASEGT. This CDR3 spans 14 amino acids. The CDR3: CASSGDFSNQPQHF. The CDR3 DNA is TGTGCCAGCAGTGGAGATTTTAGCAATCAGCCCCAGCATTTT.

J is TRBJ2-5 and V is TRBV10-3; weak D call: TRBD1 (6 bases). V dropped 2 bases and J dropped 4 bases, with 8 bases sitting between them. Germline CDR1 and CDR2: ENHRY and SYGVKD. This CDR3 is built from 13 residues. CDR3 DNA: TGTGCCATCAGTGAGCAACAGGGAGAGACCCAGTACTTC. Translation gives CAISEQQGETQYF.

The V call is TRBV5-1, the J call TRBJ2-2, with TRBD1 as a possible D gene (6 bases). The germline V gene has CDR1 SGHRS and CDR2 YFSETQ. V dropped 4 bases and J dropped 0 bases, with 22 bases sitting between them. This CDR3 is built from 19 residues. The CDR3 sequence: CASSHRVTNNPSNTGELFF. CDR3 coding DNA: TGCGCCAGCAGCCACAGGGTTACAAACAACCCTTCGAACACCGGGGAGCTGTTTTTT.

CDR3 sequence (DNA): TGTGCCACCAGCCTTTCTGGGGCCAACGTCCTGACTTTC. It specifies CATSLSGANVLTF. This sequence joins TRBV15 and TRBJ2-6; D remains ambiguous. Per germline, CDR1 LNHNV and CDR2 YYDKDF (reference sequence). The CDR3 sequence is 13 residues long. V lost 5 bases, J lost 1 base, and 3 bases lay in between.

The V call is TRBV27, the J call TRBJ2-1; 7 nucleotides align to TRBD2. The length of the CDR3 is 15 residues. Germline V lookup: CDR1 MNHEY, CDR2 SMNVEV (reference sequence). V shed 4 bases and J 0 bases; nucleotides not matched to a gene: 3. The chain's CDR3 is CASSWGGSSYNEQFF. In DNA form, the CDR3 reads TGTGCCAGCAGTTGGGGCGGGAGCTCCTACAATGAGCAGTTCTTC.

J is TRBJ2-7 and V is TRBV30; 11 bases line up with TRBD1. Per germline, CDR1 GTSNPN and CDR2 SVGIG (reference sequence). Trimming cost V 1 base and J 6 bases; bases outside gene matches: 8. The CDR3 spans 15 residues. The CDR3 nucleotides are TGTGCCTGGAGTGCCTTGGGACAGGGGGTAATCGAGCAGTACTTC. Translation: CAWSALGQGVIEQYF.

The chain couples TRBV30 to TRBJ2-7, with 9 bases that match TRBD1. With V trimmed by 0 bases and J by 3 bases, 9 bases remained unmatched. CDR3 length: 16 amino acids. Germline V gene lookup returns CDR1 GTSNPN and CDR2 SVGIG (reference sequence). The CDR3 bases are TGTGCCTGGAGTGTACTTGTGGGACAGGGTGTCTACGAGCAGTACTTC. Its translation is CAWSVLVGQGVYEQYF.